These T cell receptor beta chains were read from a single sample in a study of OX40 agonist ivuxolimab in advanced cancers. The table came from immunoSEQ multiplex PCR; TCRdb's copy has only in-frame clones and leaves some out. The repertoire holds 30,000 to 40,000 clones, about four fifths seen once, with about a fifth in the top ten. The sequencing here drew on CD4+ or CD8+ T cells sorted from blood, taken in a trial of the OX40 agonist ivuxolimab. The receptors here all came from an adult with an advanced solid tumor such as melanoma, head and neck, liver or kidney cancer. Each CDR3 is given with its conserved first and last residue. Each record gives: CDR3 DNA, CDR3 protein, D gene, J gene, V gene, clone size. The D gene is left open where the match is weak. Clone size, where shown, is once, few, many, or a class for clones that have expanded.

TGTGCCAGCAGCAGACCGACAGGGACCCCTATGTTGTTTTTT	CASSRPTGTPMLFF	TRBD1	TRBJ1-4	TRBV11-1	NA
TGTGCCAGCAGCGCCGGACAAATTAGTAATTCACCCCTCCACTTT	CASSAGQISNSPLHF	NA	TRBJ1-6	TRBV9	NA
TGTGCCAGCAGTTACTCGTTTAAAGCTACTGGAAACACCATATATTTT	CASSYSFKATGNTIYF	NA	TRBJ1-3	TRBV6-5	NA
TGTGCCAGCAGCTCGATGACAGGGGGCAGAGCCGGGGAGCTGTTTTTT	CASSSMTGGRAGELFF	TRBD1	TRBJ2-2	TRBV7-3	NA
TGCGCCAGCAGTCCCGGGACAGGGGGCCTTAATCAGCCCCAGCATTTT	CASSPGTGGLNQPQHF	TRBD1	TRBJ1-5	TRBV5-1	NA
TGTGCCAGCAGTTACGATTCTCGGGACCCCATTTTTTTT	CASSYDSRDPIFF	NA	TRBJ1-5	TRBV6-5	NA
TGTGCCATCCCGGGGGGCGGCCAAGAGACCCAGTACTTC	CAIPGGGQETQYF	NA	TRBJ2-5	TRBV2	NA
TGTGCCAGCAGCTTAGAACTAGCGGGGACCTACAATGAGCAGTTCTTC	CASSLELAGTYNEQFF	TRBD2	TRBJ2-1	TRBV11-2	few
TGTGCCAGCAGCCAACAGGCAGACACTGAAGCTTTCTTT	CASSQQADTEAFF	NA	TRBJ1-1	TRBV7-9	NA
TGCGCCAGCAGCAGCCAGGTGGGTCAGCCCCAGCATTTT	CASSSQVGQPQHF	NA	TRBJ1-5	TRBV5-1	NA
TGTGCCTGGAGTGGCTCAGGGCAAGGCTACACCTTC	CAWSGSGQGYTF	NA	TRBJ1-2	TRBV30	few
TGCAGCGTTGGAACTCGGGCGGGGCATGGCTACACCTTC	CSVGTRAGHGYTF	NA	TRBJ1-2	TRBV29-1	NA
TGTGCCAGCAGGCAGGCCTACGAGCAGTACTTC	CASRQAYEQYF	NA	TRBJ2-7	TRBV2	NA
TGTGCCAGCAGTGAAGCAGGGTCGCGGGGCTACACCTTC	CASSEAGSRGYTF	NA	TRBJ1-2	TRBV6-1	NA
TGTGCCAGCAGTGGGGGTCCGTTCACAGATACGCAGTATTTT	CASSGGPFTDTQYF	NA	TRBJ2-3	TRBV25-1	NA
TGTGCCAGCACTTTTTCGCCGGCCGGGGAGCTGTTTTTT	CASTFSPAGELFF	NA	TRBJ2-2	TRBV2	NA
TGTGCCAGCAGTGACTCTAGCGGGGGGGCTAGCACAGATACGCAGTATTTT	CASSDSSGGASTDTQYF	TRBD2	TRBJ2-3	TRBV6-4	NA
TGTGCCAGCAGCTTCCGGGCCCTCCCGACGAACACCGGGGAGCTGTTTTTT	CASSFRALPTNTGELFF	NA	TRBJ2-2	TRBV7-2	NA
TGCACCAGCAGCCGTGGGGGGGGAAACACTGAAGCTTTCTTT	CTSSRGGGNTEAFF	NA	TRBJ1-1	TRBV1	NA
TGCAGCGTTGAAATCTTAATTGAGACCCAGTACTTC	CSVEILIETQYF	NA	TRBJ2-5	TRBV29-1	NA
TGTGCCAGCAGCCGACAGGCGAACACTGAAGCTTTCTTT	CASSRQANTEAFF	NA	TRBJ1-1	TRBV6-1	NA
TGCAGCATTCTGACTAGCGGGCAATCCCAAGAGACCCAGTACTTC	CSILTSGQSQETQYF	TRBD2	TRBJ2-5	TRBV29-1	NA
TGTGCCAGTAGTATAAGGCGGGGCTACGAGCAGTACTTC	CASSIRRGYEQYF	NA	TRBJ2-7	TRBV19	NA
TGTGCCAGCAGTTTATACATAGGCATGAACACTGAAGCTTTCTTT	CASSLYIGMNTEAFF	NA	TRBJ1-1	TRBV28	NA
TGTGCCACCAACCCAGGGGGTTACTACAATGAGCAGTTCTTC	CATNPGGYYNEQFF	TRBD1	TRBJ2-1	TRBV19	NA
TGTGCCAGCAGTTTAATCACGGCGGCTCAGCCCCAGCATTTT	CASSLITAAQPQHF	NA	TRBJ1-5	TRBV28	NA
TGTGCCAGCAGCCCCCGGGACAGGGCGTCCTACGAGCAGTACTTC	CASSPRDRASYEQYF	TRBD1	TRBJ2-7	TRBV7-9	few
TGTGCCAGCAGTGAAGCGGGGGCACTCTATAGCAATCAGCCCCAGCATTTT	CASSEAGALYSNQPQHF	NA	TRBJ1-5	TRBV2	NA
TGTGCCACCCTCAGGGGGAGCAATCAGCCCCAGCATTTT	CATLRGSNQPQHF	TRBD1	TRBJ1-5	TRBV6-6	NA
TGTGCCATCAGTGATTACTCGGGACAGAGCCAAGAGACCCAGTACTTC	CAISDYSGQSQETQYF	TRBD1	TRBJ2-5	TRBV10-3	NA
TGTGCCAGCGGGCGGCCCGAGCAGTTCTTC	CASGRPEQFF	NA	TRBJ2-1	TRBV6-5	NA
TGCGCCAGCAGCCCCCGGACAGGGGTTGGCGACGAGCAGTACTTC	CASSPRTGVGDEQYF	TRBD1	TRBJ2-7	TRBV5-1	NA
TGCGCCAGCAGCCAAGAGGCCAGCGGGGGCTGGACCCAGTACTTC	CASSQEASGGWTQYF	TRBD2	TRBJ2-5	TRBV4-1	few
TGTGCCAGCAGTTACCAGGGAGTTCAGCCCCAGCATTTT	CASSYQGVQPQHF	NA	TRBJ1-5	TRBV27	NA
TGTGCCAGCAGCTTACTAACCTACAATGAGCAGTTCTTC	CASSLLTYNEQFF	NA	TRBJ2-1	TRBV7-2	NA
TGTGCCAGCAGCTTAGCGGGGGCAACTAATGAAAAACTGTTTTTT	CASSLAGATNEKLFF	NA	TRBJ1-4	TRBV7-6	NA
TGTGCCAGCAGTTCAGCGAACACTGAAGCTTTCTTT	CASSSANTEAFF	NA	TRBJ1-1	TRBV28	NA
TGTGCCAGCAGCGTAGGTAGGACAGGGACGTTAAATGGAAACACCATATATTTT	CASSVGRTGTLNGNTIYF	TRBD1	TRBJ1-3	TRBV9	NA
TGTGCCAGCAGACTCACCGGGGGGAACACTGAAGCTTTCTTT	CASRLTGGNTEAFF	NA	TRBJ1-1	TRBV5-8	NA
TGTGCCATCAGTTCTCAGGCTCCCACCGGGGAGCTGTTTTTT	CAISSQAPTGELFF	NA	TRBJ2-2	TRBV10-3	NA
TGTGCCAGCAGCTTAGCACAGGGATACAATGAGCAGTTCTTC	CASSLAQGYNEQFF	NA	TRBJ2-1	TRBV7-2	few